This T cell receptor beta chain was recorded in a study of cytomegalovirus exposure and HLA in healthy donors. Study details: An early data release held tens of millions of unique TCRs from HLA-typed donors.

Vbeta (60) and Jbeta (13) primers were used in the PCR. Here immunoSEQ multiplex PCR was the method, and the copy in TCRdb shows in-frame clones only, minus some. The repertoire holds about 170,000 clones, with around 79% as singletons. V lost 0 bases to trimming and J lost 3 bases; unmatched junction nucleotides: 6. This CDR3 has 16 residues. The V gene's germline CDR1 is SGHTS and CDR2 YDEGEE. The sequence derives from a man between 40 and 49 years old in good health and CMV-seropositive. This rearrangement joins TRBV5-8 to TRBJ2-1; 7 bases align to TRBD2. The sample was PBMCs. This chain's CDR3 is CASSLEVSGFYNEQFF. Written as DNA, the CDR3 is TGTGCCAGCAGCTTGGAGGTTAGCGGGTTCTACAATGAGCAGTTCTTC.